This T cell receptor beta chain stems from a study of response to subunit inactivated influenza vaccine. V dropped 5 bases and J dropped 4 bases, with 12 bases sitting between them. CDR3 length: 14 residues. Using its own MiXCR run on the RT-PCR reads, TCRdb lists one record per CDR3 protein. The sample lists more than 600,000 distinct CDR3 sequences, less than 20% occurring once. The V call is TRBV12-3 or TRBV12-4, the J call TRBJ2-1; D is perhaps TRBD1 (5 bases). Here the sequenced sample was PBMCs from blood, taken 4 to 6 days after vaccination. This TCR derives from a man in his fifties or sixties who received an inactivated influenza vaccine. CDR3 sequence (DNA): TGTGCCAGCAGTAAGAAGACAGCGTACAATGAGCAGTTCTTC. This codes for CASSKKTAYNEQFF.